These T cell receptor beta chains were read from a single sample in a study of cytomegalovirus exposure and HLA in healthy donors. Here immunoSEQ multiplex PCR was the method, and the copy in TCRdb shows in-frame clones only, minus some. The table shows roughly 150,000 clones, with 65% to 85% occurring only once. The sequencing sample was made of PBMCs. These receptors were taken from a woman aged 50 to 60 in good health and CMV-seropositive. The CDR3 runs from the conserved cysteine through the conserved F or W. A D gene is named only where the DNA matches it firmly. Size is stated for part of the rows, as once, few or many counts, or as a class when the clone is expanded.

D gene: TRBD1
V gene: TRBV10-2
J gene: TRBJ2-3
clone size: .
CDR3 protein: CASSEGTGRGDTQYF
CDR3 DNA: TGCGCCAGCAGTGAAGGGACAGGGAGAGGAGATACGCAGTATTTT

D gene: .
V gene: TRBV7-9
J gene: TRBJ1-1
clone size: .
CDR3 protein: CASSLSGVNTEAFF
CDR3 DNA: TGTGCCAGCAGCTTATCGGGTGTGAACACTGAAGCTTTCTTT

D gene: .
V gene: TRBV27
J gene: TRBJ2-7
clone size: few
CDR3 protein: CASSSGSEQYF
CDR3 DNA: TGTGCCAGCAGTTCCGGGTCCGAGCAGTACTTC

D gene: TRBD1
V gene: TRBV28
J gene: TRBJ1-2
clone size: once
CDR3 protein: CASSLSGQGIIGYTF
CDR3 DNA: TGTGCCAGCAGTCTATCGGGACAGGGGATTATTGGCTACACCTTC

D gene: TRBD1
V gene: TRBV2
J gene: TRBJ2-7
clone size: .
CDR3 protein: CASVRDRGYEQYF
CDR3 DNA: TGTGCCAGCGTCCGGGACAGAGGCTACGAGCAGTACTTC

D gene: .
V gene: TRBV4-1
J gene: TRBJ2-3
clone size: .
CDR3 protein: CASSQDEGGGPADTQYF
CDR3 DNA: TGCGCCAGCAGCCAAGATGAGGGGGGGGGCCCCGCAGATACGCAGTATTTT

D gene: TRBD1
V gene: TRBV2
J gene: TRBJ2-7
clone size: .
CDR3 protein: CASSIQTGVYEQYF
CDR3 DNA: TGTGCCAGCAGCATACAGACAGGGGTCTACGAGCAGTACTTC

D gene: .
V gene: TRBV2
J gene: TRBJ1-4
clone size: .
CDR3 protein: CASSVYEKLFF
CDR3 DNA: TGTGCCAGCAGTGTCTATGAAAAACTGTTTTTT

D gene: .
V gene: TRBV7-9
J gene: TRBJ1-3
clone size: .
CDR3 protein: CASSDDSISGNTIYF
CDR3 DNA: TGTGCCAGCAGCGACGACAGCATCTCTGGAAACACCATATATTTT

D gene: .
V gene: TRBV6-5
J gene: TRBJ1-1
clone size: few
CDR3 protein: CASSYSAGTEAFF
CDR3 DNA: TGTGCCAGCAGTTACTCTGCGGGCACTGAAGCTTTCTTT

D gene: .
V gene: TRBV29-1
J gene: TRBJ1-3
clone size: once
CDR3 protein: CSVGSGGAGRSGNTIYF
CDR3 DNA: TGCAGCGTCGGGTCGGGTGGGGCAGGGAGGTCGGGAAACACCATATATTTT

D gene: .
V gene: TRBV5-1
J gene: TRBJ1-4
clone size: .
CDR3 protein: CASSLQGRELFF
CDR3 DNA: TGCGCCAGCAGCCTTCAGGGGAGGGAACTGTTTTTT

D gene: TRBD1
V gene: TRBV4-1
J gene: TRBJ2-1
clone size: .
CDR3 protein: CASSQSWTGYNEQFF
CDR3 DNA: TGCGCCAGCAGCCAATCTTGGACAGGGTACAATGAGCAGTTCTTC

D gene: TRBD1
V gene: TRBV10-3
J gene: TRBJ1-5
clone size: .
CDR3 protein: CAISERSTGVAQPQHF
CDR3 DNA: TGTGCCATCAGTGAGCGATCGACAGGGGTGGCTCAGCCCCAGCATTTT

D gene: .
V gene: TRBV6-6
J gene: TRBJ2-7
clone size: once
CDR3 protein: CASSYSSGVHEQYF
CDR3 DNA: TGTGCCAGCAGTTACTCCTCCGGGGTGCACGAGCAGTACTTC